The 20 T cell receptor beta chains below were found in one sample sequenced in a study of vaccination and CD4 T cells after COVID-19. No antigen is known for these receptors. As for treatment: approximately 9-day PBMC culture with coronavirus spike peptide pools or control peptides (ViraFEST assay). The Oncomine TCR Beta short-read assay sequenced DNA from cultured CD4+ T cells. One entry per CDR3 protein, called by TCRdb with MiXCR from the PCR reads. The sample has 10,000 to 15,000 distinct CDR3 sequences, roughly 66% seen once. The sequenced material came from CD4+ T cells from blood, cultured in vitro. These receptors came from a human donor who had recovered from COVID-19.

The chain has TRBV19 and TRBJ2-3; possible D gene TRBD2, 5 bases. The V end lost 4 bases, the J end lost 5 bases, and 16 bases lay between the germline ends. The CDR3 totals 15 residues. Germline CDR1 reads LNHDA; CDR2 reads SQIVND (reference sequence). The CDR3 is CASSKSGPARDTQYF. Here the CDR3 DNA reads TGTGCCAGTAGTAAAAGCGGACCGGCGAGAGATACGCAGTATTTT.

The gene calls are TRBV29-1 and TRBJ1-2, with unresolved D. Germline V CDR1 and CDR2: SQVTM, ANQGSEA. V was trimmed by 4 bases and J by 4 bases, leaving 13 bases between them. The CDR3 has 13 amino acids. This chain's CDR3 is CSVGTAIGYGYTF. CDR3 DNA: TGCAGCGTTGGGACGGCGATAGGCTATGGCTACACCTTC.

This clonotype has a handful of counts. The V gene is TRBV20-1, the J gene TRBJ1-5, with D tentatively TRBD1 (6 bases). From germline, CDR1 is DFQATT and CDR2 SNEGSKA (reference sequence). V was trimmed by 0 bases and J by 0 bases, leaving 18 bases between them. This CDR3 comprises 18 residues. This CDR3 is CSARDQSRGRFSNQPQHF. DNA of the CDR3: TGCAGTGCTAGAGATCAGAGTAGGGGGAGATTTAGCAATCAGCCCCAGCATTTT.

The CDR3 bases are TGTGCCAGTAGGCGGGCCGAAGAATCTAACTATGGCTACACCTTC. This encodes CASRRAEESNYGYTF. The chain combines TRBV19 with TRBJ1-2; D ambiguous. CDR3 size: 15 residues. With 6 bases removed from V and 0 bases from J, the gap between germline ends came to 14 bases. In germline, CDR1 is LNHDA, CDR2 SQIVND (reference sequence).

CDR3 sequence (DNA): TGTGCCAGCTCTATCCAATACTCCTACGAGCAGTACTTC. Amino acids: CASSIQYSYEQYF. The chain employs TRBV18 and TRBJ2-7; D unresolved. Germline values: CDR1 KGHSH, CDR2 LQKENI. V lost 6 bases and J lost 0, with 9 bases in between. The CDR3 contains 13 residues.

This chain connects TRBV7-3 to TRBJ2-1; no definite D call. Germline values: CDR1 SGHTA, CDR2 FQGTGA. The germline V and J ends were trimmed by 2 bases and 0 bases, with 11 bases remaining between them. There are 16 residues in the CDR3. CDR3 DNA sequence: TGTGCCAGCAGCTTATCAGGCCCTGCCTCCTACAATGAGCAGTTCTTC. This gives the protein CASSLSGPASYNEQFF. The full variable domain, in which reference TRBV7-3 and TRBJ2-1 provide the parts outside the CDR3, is GAGVSQTPSNKVTEKGKYVELRCDPISGHTALYWYRQSLGQGPEFLIYFQGTGAADDSGLPNDRFFAVRPEGSVSTLKIQRTERGDSAVYLCASSLSGPASYNEQFFGPGTRLTVL.

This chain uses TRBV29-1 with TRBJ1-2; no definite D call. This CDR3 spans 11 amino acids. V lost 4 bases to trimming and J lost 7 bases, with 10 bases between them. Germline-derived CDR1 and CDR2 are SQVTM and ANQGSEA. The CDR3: CSVARVAGYTF. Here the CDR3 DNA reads TGCAGCGTTGCAAGGGTCGCTGGCTACACCTTC.

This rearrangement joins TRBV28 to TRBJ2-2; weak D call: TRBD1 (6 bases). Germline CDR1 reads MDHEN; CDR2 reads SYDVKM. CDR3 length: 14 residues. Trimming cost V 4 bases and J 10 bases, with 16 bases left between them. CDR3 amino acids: CASSWGQRTKELFF. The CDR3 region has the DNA TGTGCCAGCAGTTGGGGGCAACGGACGAAGGAGCTGTTTTTT.

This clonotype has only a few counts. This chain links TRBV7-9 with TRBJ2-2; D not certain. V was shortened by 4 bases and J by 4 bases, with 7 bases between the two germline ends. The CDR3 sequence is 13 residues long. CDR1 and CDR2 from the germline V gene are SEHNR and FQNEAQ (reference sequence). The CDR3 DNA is TGTGCCAGCAGCTGGGGTAGCACCGGGGAGCTGTTTTTT. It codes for CASSWGSTGELFF.

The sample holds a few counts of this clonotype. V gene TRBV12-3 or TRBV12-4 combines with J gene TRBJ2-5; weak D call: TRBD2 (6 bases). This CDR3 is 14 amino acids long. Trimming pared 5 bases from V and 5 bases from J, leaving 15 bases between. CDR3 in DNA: TGTGCCAGCAGTCCGCGGACCGCGGGGGAGACCCAGTACTTC. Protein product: CASSPRTAGETQYF.

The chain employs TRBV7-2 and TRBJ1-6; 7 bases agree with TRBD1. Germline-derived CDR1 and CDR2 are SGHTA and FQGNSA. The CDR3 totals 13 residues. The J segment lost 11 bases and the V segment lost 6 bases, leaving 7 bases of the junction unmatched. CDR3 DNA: TGTGCCAGCAGTTCGACAGGGAACCCACCCCTCCACTTT. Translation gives CASSSTGNPPLHF.

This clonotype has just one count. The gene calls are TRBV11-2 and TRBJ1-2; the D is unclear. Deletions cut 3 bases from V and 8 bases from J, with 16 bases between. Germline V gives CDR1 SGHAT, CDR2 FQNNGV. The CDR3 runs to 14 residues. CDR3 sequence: CASSFPGVPGGYTF. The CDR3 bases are TGTGCCAGCAGCTTCCCAGGAGTTCCTGGGGGCTACACCTTC.

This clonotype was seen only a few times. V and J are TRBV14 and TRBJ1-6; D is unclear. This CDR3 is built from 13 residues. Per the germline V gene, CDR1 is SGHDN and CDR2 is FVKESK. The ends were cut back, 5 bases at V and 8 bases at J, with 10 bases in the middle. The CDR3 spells CASSINSDSPLHF. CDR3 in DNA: TGTGCCAGCAGCATTAACAGCGATTCACCCCTCCACTTT.

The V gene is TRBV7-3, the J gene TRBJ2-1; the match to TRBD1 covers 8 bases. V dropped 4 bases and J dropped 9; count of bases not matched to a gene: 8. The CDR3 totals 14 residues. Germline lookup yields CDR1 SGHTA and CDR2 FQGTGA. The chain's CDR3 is CASSSGLDRAEQFF. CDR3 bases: TGTGCCAGCAGCTCTGGGTTGGACAGGGCTGAGCAGTTCTTC.

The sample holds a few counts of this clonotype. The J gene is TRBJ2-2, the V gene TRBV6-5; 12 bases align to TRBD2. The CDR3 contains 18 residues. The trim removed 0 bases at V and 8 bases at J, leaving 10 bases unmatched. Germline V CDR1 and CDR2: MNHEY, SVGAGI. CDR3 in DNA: TGTGCCAGCAGTTACTCTTTTCGGGGGACTAGCGGGTCTGGGGAGCTGTTTTTT. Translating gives CASSYSFRGTSGSGELFF.

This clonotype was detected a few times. As DNA, the CDR3 is TGTGCCAGCAGCTTTAGCGGGGAGGGCACTGAAGCTTTCTTT. Amino acids: CASSFSGEGTEAFF. The J gene is TRBJ1-1, the V gene TRBV7-2; D not resolved. Germline loops: CDR1 SGHTA, CDR2 FQGNSA. Trimming shortened V by 3 bases and J by 4 bases, and 12 bases separated the two germline ends. The length of the CDR3 is 14 residues.

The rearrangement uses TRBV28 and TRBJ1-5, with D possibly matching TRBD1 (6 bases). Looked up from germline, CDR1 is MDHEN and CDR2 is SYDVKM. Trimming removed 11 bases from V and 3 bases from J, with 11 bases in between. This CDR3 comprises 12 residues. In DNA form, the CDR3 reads TGTGCCGGAGGGACACTCAATCAGCCCCAGCATTTT. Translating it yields CAGGTLNQPQHF.

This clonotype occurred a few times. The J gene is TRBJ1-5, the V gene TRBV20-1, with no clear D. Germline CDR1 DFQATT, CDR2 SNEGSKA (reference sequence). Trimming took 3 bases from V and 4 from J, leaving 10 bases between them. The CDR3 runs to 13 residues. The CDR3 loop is CSASPEWNQPQHF. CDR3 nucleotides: TGCAGTGCTAGTCCGGAGTGGAATCAGCCCCAGCATTTT.

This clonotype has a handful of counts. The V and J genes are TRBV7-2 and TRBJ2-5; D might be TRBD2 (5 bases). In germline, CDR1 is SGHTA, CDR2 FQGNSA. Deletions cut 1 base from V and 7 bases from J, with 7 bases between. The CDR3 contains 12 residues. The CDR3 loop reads CASSLVEVTQYF. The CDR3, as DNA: TGTGCCAGCAGCTTAGTGGAGGTGACCCAGTACTTC.

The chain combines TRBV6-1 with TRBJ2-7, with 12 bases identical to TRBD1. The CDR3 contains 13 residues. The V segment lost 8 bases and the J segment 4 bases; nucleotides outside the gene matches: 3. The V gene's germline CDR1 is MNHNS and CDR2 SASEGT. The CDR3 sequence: CASGDRGRYEQYF. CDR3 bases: TGTGCCAGCGGGGACAGGGGGCGGTACGAGCAGTACTTC.